The clone carrying this TCR beta chain was observed a handful of times. The source of the sample is a study of CD8+ T cells in alopecia areata. cDNA reverse transcribed from extracted RNA served as the sequencing template. Some clones are missing from TCRdb's copy, which holds only in-frame ones; the method was immunoSEQ multiplex PCR. The sample yields hundreds of thousands of clones, 58% seen once. The CDR3 extends over 13 amino acids. Deletions cut 7 bases from V and 1 base from J, with 10 bases between. Germline V CDR1 and CDR2: MGHDK, SYGVNS. Treatment defined: oral pan-JAK inhibitor, 5-10 mg twice daily.

This clonotype was obtained from a human donor with alopecia areata. The material sequenced was CD4+ T cells sorted from blood, taken at week 24, from a patient treated with tofacitinib. The chain couples TRBV25-1 to TRBJ2-5; weak D call: TRBD1 (6 bases). CDR3 DNA: TGTGCCAGCATGAGGGGGTCCCAAGAGACCCAGTACTTC. Its protein product is CASMRGSQETQYF.